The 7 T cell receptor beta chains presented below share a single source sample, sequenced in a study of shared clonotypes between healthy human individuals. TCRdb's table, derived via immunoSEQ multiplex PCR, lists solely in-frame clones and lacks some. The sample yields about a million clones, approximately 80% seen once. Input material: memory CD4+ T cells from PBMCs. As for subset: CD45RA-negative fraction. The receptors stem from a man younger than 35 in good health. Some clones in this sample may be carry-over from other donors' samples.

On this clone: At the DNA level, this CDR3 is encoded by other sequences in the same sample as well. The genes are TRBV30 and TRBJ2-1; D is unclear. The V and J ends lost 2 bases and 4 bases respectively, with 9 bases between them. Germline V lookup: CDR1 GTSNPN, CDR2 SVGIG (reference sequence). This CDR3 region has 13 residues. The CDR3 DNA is TGTGCCTGGAGTCTGGGTGGGTACAATGAGCAGTTCTTC. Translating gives CAWSLGGYNEQFF. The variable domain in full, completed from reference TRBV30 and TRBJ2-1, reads SQTIHQWPATLVQPVGSPLSLECTVEGTSNPNLYWYRQAAGRGLQLLFYSVGIGQISSEVPQNLSASRPQDRQFILSSKKLLLSDSGFYLCAWSLGGYNEQFFGPGTRLTVL.

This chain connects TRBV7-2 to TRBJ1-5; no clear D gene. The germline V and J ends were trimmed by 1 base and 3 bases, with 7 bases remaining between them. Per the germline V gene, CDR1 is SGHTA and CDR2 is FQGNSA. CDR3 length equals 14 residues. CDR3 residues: CASSLVRVNQPQHF. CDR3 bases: TGTGCCAGCAGCTTAGTTAGGGTCAATCAGCCCCAGCATTTT. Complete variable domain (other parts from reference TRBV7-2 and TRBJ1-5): GAGVSQSPSNKVTEKGKDVELRCDPISGHTALYWYRQSLGQGLEFLIYFQGNSAPDKSGLPSDRFSAERTGGSVSTLTIQRTQQEDSAVYLCASSLVRVNQPQHFGDGTRLSIL.

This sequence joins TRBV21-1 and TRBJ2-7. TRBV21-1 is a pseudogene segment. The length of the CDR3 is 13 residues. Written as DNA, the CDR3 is TGTGCCAGCAATGGGACGAGAATCTACGAGCAGTACTTC. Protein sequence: CASNGTRIYEQYF.

In DNA, the CDR3 is TGTGCCAGCGGCGCTCCCGTAAACTATGGCTACACCTTC. Encoded protein: CASGAPVNYGYTF. V is TRBV7-2 and J is TRBJ1-2; D ambiguous. In germline, CDR1 is SGHTA, CDR2 FQGNSA. The germline V and J ends were trimmed by 8 bases and 2 bases, with 12 bases remaining between them. CDR3 size: 13 residues.

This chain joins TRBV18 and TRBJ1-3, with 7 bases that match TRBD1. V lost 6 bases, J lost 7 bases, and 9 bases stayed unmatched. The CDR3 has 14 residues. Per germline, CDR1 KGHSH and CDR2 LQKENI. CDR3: CASSKDRPGNTIYF. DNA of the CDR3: TGTGCCAGCTCGAAGGACAGGCCAGGGAACACCATATATTTT.

CDR3: CASSSGLISYEQYF. DNA for the CDR3: TGTGCCAGTAGTTCCGGCCTTATCTCCTACGAGCAGTACTTC. J is TRBJ2-7 and V is TRBV19; D is unresolved. The CDR3 extends over 14 amino acids. V shed 5 bases and J shed 0 bases, with 11 bases lying between them. Germline V CDR1 and CDR2: LNHDA, SQIVND (reference sequence). Full variable domain (remainder filled in from reference TRBV19 and TRBJ2-7): DGGITQSPKYLFRKEGQNVTLSCEQNLNHDAMYWYRQDPGQGLRLIYYSQIVNDFQKGDIAEGYSVSREKKESFPLTVTSAQKNPTAFYLCASSSGLISYEQYFGPGTRLTVT.

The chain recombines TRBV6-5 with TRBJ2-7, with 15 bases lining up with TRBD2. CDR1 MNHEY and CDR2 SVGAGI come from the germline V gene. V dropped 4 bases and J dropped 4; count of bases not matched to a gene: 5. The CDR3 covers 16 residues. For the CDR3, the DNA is TGTGCCAGCAGTTCCGGGACTAGCGGGGGGTCTTACGAGCAGTACTTC. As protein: CASSSGTSGGSYEQYF.